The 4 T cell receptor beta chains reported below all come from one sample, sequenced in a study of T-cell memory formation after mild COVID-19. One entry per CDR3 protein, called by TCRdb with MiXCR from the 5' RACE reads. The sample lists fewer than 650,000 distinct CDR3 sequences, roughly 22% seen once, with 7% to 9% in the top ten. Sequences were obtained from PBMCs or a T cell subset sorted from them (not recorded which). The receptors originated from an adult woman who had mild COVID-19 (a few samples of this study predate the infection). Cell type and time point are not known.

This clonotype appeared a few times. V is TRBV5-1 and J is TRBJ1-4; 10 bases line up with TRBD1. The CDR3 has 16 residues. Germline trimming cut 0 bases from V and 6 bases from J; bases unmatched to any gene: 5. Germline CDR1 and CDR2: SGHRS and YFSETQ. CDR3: CASSLAQGTGDEKLFF. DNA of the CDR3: TGCGCCAGCAGCTTGGCCCAGGGGACAGGGGATGAAAAACTGTTTTTT.

The CDR3 protein is CASSLPGGERYF. The CDR3, as DNA: TGTGCCAGCAGCTTACCAGGAGGGGAAAGGTACTTC. The rearrangement joins TRBV7-9 to TRBJ2-7; tentatively, D is TRBD2 (6 bases). This CDR3 is built from 12 residues. The V gene's germline CDR1 is SEHNR and CDR2 FQNEAQ (reference sequence). The V end lost 2 bases, the J end lost 12 bases, and 14 bases lay between the germline ends.

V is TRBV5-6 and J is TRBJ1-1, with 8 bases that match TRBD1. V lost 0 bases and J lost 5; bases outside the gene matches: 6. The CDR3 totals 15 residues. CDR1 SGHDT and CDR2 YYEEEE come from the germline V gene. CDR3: CASSLDQGAWTEAFF. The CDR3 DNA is TGTGCCAGCAGCTTGGATCAGGGGGCATGGACTGAAGCTTTCTTT.

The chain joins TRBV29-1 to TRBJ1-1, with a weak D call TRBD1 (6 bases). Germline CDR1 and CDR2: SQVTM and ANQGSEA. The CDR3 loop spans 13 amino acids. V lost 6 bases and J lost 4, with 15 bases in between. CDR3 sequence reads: CSVAQGGGTEAFF. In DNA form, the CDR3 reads TGCAGCGTCGCACAGGGCGGGGGCACTGAAGCTTTCTTT.